The 16 T cell receptor beta chains below come from one sample, sequenced in a study of blood T cells in healthy people across ages. Then a second PCR, running roughly 7 to 11 cycles, was carried out with a sample-barcoded 5' primer and a J-beta primer mix. TCRdb used MiXCR to reprocess the 5' RACE reads, holding one entry per CDR3 protein. The sample lists 920,000 or so distinct CDR3 sequences; 40% to 50% were seen once. The sequenced sample consisted of blood. The source of these receptors is a woman aged 55-70 years in good health.

This clonotype appeared once. The chain joins TRBV27 to TRBJ2-3; 10 nucleotides match TRBD2. The CDR3 loop spans 13 amino acids. V lost 8 bases and J lost 5; bases outside the gene matches: 4. Germline V gene sequence: CDR1 MNHEY, CDR2 SMNVEV (reference sequence). In DNA, the CDR3 is TGTGCCAGCGGGAGCGGGAGGGGAGATACGCAGTATTTT. Amino acids: CASGSGRGDTQYF.

The gene calls are TRBV6-1 and TRBJ2-1; tentative D call: TRBD2 (6 bases). The assigned J gene may be wrong: the sequence end matches TRBJ2-7 better. There are 14 residues in the CDR3. Germline V gives CDR1 MNHNS, CDR2 SASEGT. CDR3 sequence: CASSEGRGVYEQYF. The CDR3 DNA reads TGTGCCAGCAGTGAAGGGAGGGGAGTGTACGAGCAGTACTTC.

The V call is TRBV9, the J call TRBJ2-1; 9 nucleotides agree with TRBD1. The CDR3 length is 15 residues. The V gene end was trimmed by 0 bases and the J gene end by 5 bases; junction bases not matched to a gene: 3. CDR1 SGDLS and CDR2 YYNGEE come from the germline V gene. In DNA form, the CDR3 reads TGTGCCAGCAGCGTAGAGGGGGACAGGGACAATGAGCAGTTCTTC. Encoded protein: CASSVEGDRDNEQFF.

This clonotype was seen ten or more times. This chain connects TRBV6-2 or TRBV6-3 to TRBJ2-7; TRBD2 matches at 11 bases. V gave up 6 bases and J gave up 3 bases; unmatched junction bases: 4. CDR3 length: 14 amino acids. Germline lookup yields CDR1 MNHEY and CDR2 SVGEGT. The DNA of the CDR3 is TGTGCCAGCAGCGATGGACTAGCGGGCTACGAGCAGTACTTC. Its protein product is CASSDGLAGYEQYF.

This clonotype has a single count. The J gene is TRBJ2-1, the V gene TRBV21-1; the D segment call TRBD1 is taken from the table without a DNA check. TRBV21-1 is tagged as a pseudogene. This CDR3 contains 13 residues. As DNA, the CDR3 is TGTGCCAGCAGCAACCGCAGGGGCTATGAGCAGTTCTTC. Protein product: CASSNRRGYEQFF.

This clonotype was counted a few times. This chain connects TRBV5-1 to TRBJ2-1, with 8 nucleotides matching TRBD2. CDR3 length: 16 residues. The junction had 8 bases not matched to a gene; V was cut back by 2 bases and J by 4 bases. CDR1 is SGHRS, CDR2 YFSETQ, per germline. This CDR3 is CASSLSWLAGYNEQFF. The CDR3 bases are TGCGCCAGCAGCTTATCTTGGCTAGCGGGTTACAATGAGCAGTTCTTC.

The chain recombines TRBV5-1 with TRBJ2-1, with 7 nucleotides matching TRBD2. J was trimmed by 0 bases and V by 4 bases; bases with no gene match: 7. This CDR3 region has 16 residues. The germline V gene encodes CDR1 SGHRS and CDR2 YFSETQ. The CDR3, as DNA: TGCGCCAGCAGCGTCCGGGACTACGGCTCCTACAATGAGCAGTTCTTC. Its translation: CASSVRDYGSYNEQFF.

Ten or more counts support this clonotype. The chain links TRBV6-2 or TRBV6-3 to TRBJ2-5; possible D gene TRBD2, 7 bases. The V and J ends lost 8 bases and 5 bases respectively, with 18 bases between them. Germline V lookup: CDR1 MNHEY, CDR2 SVGEGT. The length of the CDR3 is 14 residues. This chain's CDR3 is CASSRAGALETQYF. Here the CDR3 DNA reads TGTGCCAGCTCTCGGGCGGGGGCCTTGGAGACCCAGTACTTC.

This rearrangement joins TRBV5-6 to TRBJ2-7; D is undetermined. Trimming removed 4 bases from V and 3 bases from J, with 14 bases in between. The CDR3 loop spans 14 amino acids. The germline gives CDR1 SGHDT, CDR2 YYEEEE. CDR3 region: CASSGPETDYEQYF. For the CDR3, the DNA is TGTGCCAGCAGCGGCCCTGAAACAGACTACGAGCAGTACTTC.

This clonotype was observed a few times. This chain joins TRBV6-2 or TRBV6-3 and TRBJ2-7; D uncertain. Between the trimmed V and J ends, which lost 10 bases and 2 bases, there was a span of 15 bases. The CDR3 is 13 residues long. In germline, CDR1 is MNHEY, CDR2 SVGEGT. CDR3 in DNA: TGTGCCACTAGAGGAAACAGCGCCTACGAGCAGTACTTC. This sequence encodes CATRGNSAYEQYF.

A word on this clonotype: An end of the junction differs from the germline gene, which may be a read error. The chain combines TRBV29-1 with TRBJ2-2; a possible D gene is TRBD1 (6 bases). CDR1 and CDR2 from the germline V gene are SQVTM and ANQGSEA. The CDR3 is made up of 13 amino acids. In DNA, the CDR3 is TGCAGCGTTGACGCAGGGGTCACCAGGGAGCTGTTTTTT. Its translation is CSVDAGVTRELFF.

This clonotype was seen a few times. The chain has TRBV11-2 and TRBJ2-5; the match to TRBD2 covers 10 bases. V dropped 5 bases and J dropped 5; count of bases not matched to a gene: 8. The length of the CDR3 is 15 residues. From germline, CDR1 is SGHAT and CDR2 FQNNGV. This CDR3 reads CASSQSGRAEETQYF. The CDR3 nucleotides read TGTGCCAGCAGCCAAAGCGGGAGGGCGGAGGAGACCCAGTACTTC.

This clonotype was observed many times. This chain links TRBV20-1 with TRBJ1-2; tentatively, D is TRBD1 (5 bases). V was pared by 1 base and J by 3 bases, with 6 bases between. The CDR3 runs to 12 residues. Germline values: CDR1 DFQATT, CDR2 SNEGSKA (reference sequence). CDR3 coding DNA: TGCAGTGCTAGAGGGGGGGACTATGGCTACACCTTC. Translating gives CSARGGDYGYTF.

The chain joins TRBV5-1 to TRBJ2-1; 8 bases line up with TRBD2. Germline CDR1 reads SGHRS; CDR2 reads YFSETQ. J was trimmed by 0 bases and V by 0 bases; bases with no gene match: 5. This CDR3 spans 17 amino acids. CDR3 DNA sequence: TGCGCCAGCAGCTTGGTCGGCGGGAGGAGCTCCTACAATGAGCAGTTCTTC. Translated: CASSLVGGRSSYNEQFF.

V gene TRBV7-3 combines with J gene TRBJ2-1, with 8 bases that match TRBD1. J lost 6 bases, V lost 5 bases, and 9 bases had no gene match. The CDR3 is 15 residues long. Germline-derived CDR1 and CDR2 are SGHTA and FQGTGA. The CDR3 here is CASSPGQGGSNEQFF. CDR3 nucleotide sequence: TGTGCCAGCAGCCCCGGACAGGGTGGGTCCAATGAGCAGTTCTTC. Full variable domain (missing parts from reference TRBV7-3 and TRBJ2-1): GAGVSQTPSNKVTEKGKYVELRCDPISGHTALYWYRQSLGQGPEFLIYFQGTGAADDSGLPNDRFFAVRPEGSVSTLKIQRTERGDSAVYLCASSPGQGGSNEQFFGPGTRLTVL.

The chain carries TRBV19 and TRBJ1-2, with D unclear. Trimming shortened V by 5 bases and J by 7 bases, and 20 bases separated the two germline ends. Germline CDR1 reads LNHDA; CDR2 reads SQIVND (reference sequence). There are 15 residues in the CDR3. The DNA for the CDR3 is TGTGCCAGTAGTGCAACTCTCCGGACTGAATCTGGCTACACCTTC. Protein sequence: CASSATLRTESGYTF.